A single sample is the source of the 16 T cell receptor beta chains below, sequenced in a study of cytomegalovirus exposure and HLA in healthy donors. PCR employed 60 Vbeta and 13 Jbeta primers. Assay: immunoSEQ multiplex PCR; the TCRdb copy retains only in-frame clones and omits some. The sample includes over 150,000 clones, almost 80% of them seen just once. Input material: PBMCs. These receptors were obtained from a woman under 30 in good health and CMV-seronegative.

This chain connects TRBV5-5 to TRBJ2-3; perhaps TRBD1 as D (6 bases). CDR1 and CDR2 (germline): SGHKS, YYEKEE (reference sequence). The V end was cut by 2 bases, the J end by 3 bases, with 13 bases between. CDR3 length: 15 amino acids. CDR3 nucleotide sequence: TGTGCCAGCAGCTTACTTCAACAGGGAACAGATACGCAGTATTTT. This sequence encodes CASSLLQQGTDTQYF.

The chain couples TRBV4-1 to TRBJ2-1; TRBD2 agrees at 9 bases. The CDR3 sequence is 15 residues long. After removal of 5 bases from V and 7 bases from J, the junction contained 9 bases not matched to a gene. Germline-derived CDR1 and CDR2 are MGHRA and YSYEKL. In DNA, the CDR3 is TGCGCCAGCAGCGTCATAGCGGGAGAATATAATGAGCAGTTCTTC. It is translated as CASSVIAGEYNEQFF.

This CDR3 reads CASSPGTPATEAFF. The DNA for the CDR3 is TGTGCCAGCAGCCCCGGGACACCCGCCACTGAAGCTTTCTTT. The chain combines TRBV11-2 with TRBJ1-1; D perhaps matches TRBD1 (6 bases). The ends were cut back, 5 bases at V and 4 bases at J, with 14 bases in the middle. This CDR3 comprises 14 residues. Germline CDR1 SGHAT, CDR2 FQNNGV.

The chain joins TRBV4-1 to TRBJ1-6, with TRBD1 matching over 8 bases. Trimming cost V 0 bases and J 7 bases; bases outside gene matches: 2. This CDR3 comprises 15 residues. CDR1 MGHRA and CDR2 YSYEKL come from the germline V gene. DNA of the CDR3: TGCGCCAGCAGCCAAGACCGGACAGGGAATTCACCCCTCCACTTT. It is translated as CASSQDRTGNSPLHF.

This chain links TRBV29-1 with TRBJ2-3; D gene ambiguous. The germline V gene encodes CDR1 SQVTM and CDR2 ANQGSEA. The CDR3 is 12 amino acids. Trimming left V 7 bases short and J 4 bases short, with 12 bases between. CDR3 DNA sequence: TGCAGCGCTGTAGTGGGCGCAGATACGCAGTATTTT. Protein: CSAVVGADTQYF.

The chain uses TRBV27 and TRBJ2-7, with D possibly matching TRBD2 (6 bases). The CDR3 contains 15 residues. Trimming stripped 4 bases from V and 3 bases from J, with 16 bases between. In germline, CDR1 is MNHEY, CDR2 SMNVEV (reference sequence). The CDR3 region has the DNA TGTGCCAGCAGTTGGGGGGACCCAGATGTCTACGAGCAGTACTTC. Translating gives CASSWGDPDVYEQYF.

This clone was recorded only once. The V and J genes are TRBV20-1 and TRBJ1-2, with no clear D. The CDR3 runs 9 residues. V shed 5 bases and J shed 8 bases, with 6 bases lying between them. Germline V gene lookup returns CDR1 DFQATT and CDR2 SNEGSKA (reference sequence). The DNA of the CDR3 is TGCAGTGCTCCGGGGGGCTACACCTTC. This codes for CSAPGGYTF.

The gene calls are TRBV7-3 and TRBJ2-7, with TRBD2 matching over 9 bases. The CDR3 has 16 residues. V dropped 8 bases and J dropped 6; count of bases not matched to a gene: 17. CDR1 is SGHTA and CDR2 is FQGTGA in the germline V gene. CDR3 loop: CASWRRISGSRGEQYF. For the CDR3, the DNA is TGTGCCAGCTGGAGGAGGATTAGCGGGAGTAGAGGCGAGCAGTACTTC.

This rearrangement joins TRBV7-9 to TRBJ1-6; TRBD1 aligns across 9 bases. With 6 bases clipped from V and 7 bases from J, the junction kept 4 bases outside the gene matches. The V gene's germline CDR1 is SEHNR and CDR2 FQNEAQ (reference sequence). The CDR3 has 14 amino acids. CDR3 coding DNA: TGTGCCAGCAGATCCGGGACAGGGAATTCACCCCTCCACTTT. Amino acid sequence: CASRSGTGNSPLHF. The variable domain in full, completed from reference TRBV7-9 and TRBJ1-6, reads DTGVSQNPRHKITKRGQNVTFRCDPISEHNRLYWYRQTLGQGPEFLTYFQNEAQLEKSRLLSDRFSAERPKGSFSTLEIQRTEQGDSAMYLCASRSGTGNSPLHFGNGTRLTVT.

The chain recombines TRBV6-5 with TRBJ1-1, with D hard to call. Germline CDR1 is MNHEY and CDR2 is SVGAGI. The V gene lost 4 bases and the J gene lost 5 bases, with 14 bases spanning the gap. The CDR3 sequence is 14 residues long. The CDR3 DNA reads as TGTGCCAGCAGTTCGGGTTTCCTCGGGACTGAAGCTTTCTTT. This codes for CASSSGFLGTEAFF.

The table lists this clone with a count of one. The chain links TRBV27 to TRBJ2-1; TRBD1 aligns across 10 bases. Per the germline V gene, CDR1 is MNHEY and CDR2 is SMNVEV (reference sequence). The length of the CDR3 is 17 residues. J lost 3 bases, V lost 5 bases, and 10 bases had no gene match. CDR3 in amino acids: CASSRQGARDYYNEQFF. CDR3 DNA sequence: TGTGCCAGCAGTAGACAGGGGGCGCGGGATTACTACAATGAGCAGTTCTTC.

The chain has TRBV19 and TRBJ2-3, with D possibly matching TRBD2 (5 bases). Trimming left V 2 bases short and J 0 bases short, with 21 bases between. This CDR3 has 19 residues. Germline lookup yields CDR1 LNHDA and CDR2 SQIVND (reference sequence). CDR3: CASSITGNLGLSSTDTQYF. The CDR3 nucleotides are TGTGCCAGTAGTATAACCGGGAACCTCGGGCTTTCTAGCACAGATACGCAGTATTTT.

V is TRBV29-1 and J is TRBJ2-6, with D uncertain. The V end lost 5 bases, the J end lost 0 bases, and 8 bases lay between the germline ends. This CDR3 region has 14 residues. Germline V gene data show CDR1 as SQVTM and CDR2 as ANQGSEA. The CDR3 bases are TGCAGCGTTAGCGATTACTCTGGGGCCAACGTCCTGACTTTC. Translated, it gives CSVSDYSGANVLTF.

Only a few counts were recorded for this clone. The V call is TRBV7-3, the J call TRBJ2-1; D might be TRBD1 (7 bases). The germline CDR1 and CDR2 sequences are SGHTA and FQGTGA. The V end was cut by 0 bases, the J end by 2 bases, with 8 bases between. The CDR3 is 15 amino acids. Written as DNA, the CDR3 is TGTGCCAGCAGCTTAACCAGGGGGGCCTACAATGAGCAGTTCTTC. It translates to CASSLTRGAYNEQFF. The full variable domain, in which reference TRBV7-3 and TRBJ2-1 provide the parts outside the CDR3, is GAGVSQTPSNKVTEKGKYVELRCDPISGHTALYWYRQSLGQGPEFLIYFQGTGAADDSGLPNDRFFAVRPEGSVSTLKIQRTERGDSAVYLCASSLTRGAYNEQFFGPGTRLTVL.

V and J are TRBV28 and TRBJ1-1; D gene unclear. Trimming took 2 bases from V and 1 from J, leaving 8 bases between them. CDR3 length: 14 residues. CDR1 and CDR2 (germline): MDHEN, SYDVKM. This CDR3 reads CASSLRRANTEAFF. The CDR3 DNA follows: TGTGCCAGCAGTTTACGGAGAGCGAACACTGAAGCTTTCTTT.

The J gene is TRBJ1-1, the V gene TRBV28, with D perhaps TRBD1 (6 bases). Germline assignment: CDR1 MDHEN and CDR2 SYDVKM. There are 14 residues in the CDR3. V lost 6 bases, J lost 3 bases, and 14 bases lay in between. The CDR3 region is CASSIRGLHTEAFF. CDR3 sequence (DNA): TGTGCCAGCAGCATCAGGGGCCTTCACACTGAAGCTTTCTTT.